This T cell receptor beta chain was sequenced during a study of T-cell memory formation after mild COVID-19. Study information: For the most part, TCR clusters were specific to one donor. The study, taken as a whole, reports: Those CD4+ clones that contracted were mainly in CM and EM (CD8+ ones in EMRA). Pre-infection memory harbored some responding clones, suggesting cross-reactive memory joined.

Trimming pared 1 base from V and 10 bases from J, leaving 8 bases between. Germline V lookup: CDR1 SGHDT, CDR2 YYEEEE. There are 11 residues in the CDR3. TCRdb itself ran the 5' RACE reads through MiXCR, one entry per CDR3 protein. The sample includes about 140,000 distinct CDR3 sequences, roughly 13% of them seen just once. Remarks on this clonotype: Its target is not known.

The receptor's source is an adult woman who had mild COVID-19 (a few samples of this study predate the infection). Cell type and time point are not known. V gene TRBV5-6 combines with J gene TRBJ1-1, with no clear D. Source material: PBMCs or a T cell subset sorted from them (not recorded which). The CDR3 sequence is CASSLLGTAFF. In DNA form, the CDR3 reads TGTGCCAGCAGCTTGCTTGGCACAGCTTTCTTT.